The source of this T cell receptor (beta chain) is a study of blood T cell repertoires in COVID-19. Looking at the study overall: Both acute and convalescent COVID-19 samples were obtained from the United States, Italy and Spain.

V lost 6 bases to trimming and J lost 7 bases; unmatched junction nucleotides: 11. Germline lookup yields CDR1 MDHEN and CDR2 SYDVKM. This CDR3 spans 14 amino acids. Original processing methods: Estimates of nucleated cell counts were drawn from the amplification of reference gene primers. TCRdb keeps only in-frame clones here, not all; method: immunoSEQ multiplex PCR. V, J and clone size are taken as reported in that table, and D and trimming were inferred from the DNA itself. This table holds under 100,000 clones, 65% to 80% found once. The source material was peripheral blood. The genes are TRBV28 and TRBJ1-2; the match to TRBD1 covers 7 bases. This TCR was sampled from a woman aged 80 or over with active or convalescent COVID-19. CDR3 region: CASRPTRTGSGYTF. For the CDR3, the DNA is TGTGCCAGCAGACCTACTCGGACAGGAAGTGGCTACACCTTC.